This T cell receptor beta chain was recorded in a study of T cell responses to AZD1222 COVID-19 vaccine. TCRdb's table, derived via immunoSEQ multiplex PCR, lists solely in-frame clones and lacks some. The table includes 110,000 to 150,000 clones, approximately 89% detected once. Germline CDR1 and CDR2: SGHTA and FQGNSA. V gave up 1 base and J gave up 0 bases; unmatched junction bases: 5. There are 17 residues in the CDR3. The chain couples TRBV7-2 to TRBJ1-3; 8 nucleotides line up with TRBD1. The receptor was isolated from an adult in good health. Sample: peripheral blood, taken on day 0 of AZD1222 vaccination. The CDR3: CASSLGGTGISGNTIYF. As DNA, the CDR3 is TGTGCCAGCAGCTTAGGGGGGACAGGTATCTCTGGAAACACCATATATTTT.